The 9 T cell receptor beta chains presented below share a single source sample, sequenced in a study of technical replicates of blood from a handful of donors. Sequenced by immunoSEQ multiplex PCR; TCRdb stores in-frame clones only, minus some. This table has 75,000 or so clones, approximately 93% appearing once. Sequences were obtained from T cells isolated from PBMCs. Receptors were obtained from a human donor in good health.

The chain has TRBV15 and TRBJ2-1; 7 positions match TRBD2. CDR1 LNHNV and CDR2 YYDKDF come from the germline V gene (reference sequence). The CDR3 totals 15 residues. V lost 7 bases and J lost 2; bases outside the gene matches: 8. The CDR3 is CATTPGGSAYNEQFF. DNA for the CDR3: TGTGCCACCACGCCCGGGGGGTCCGCCTACAATGAGCAGTTCTTC.

This chain joins TRBV15 and TRBJ1-2, with 10 nucleotides matching TRBD1. With V trimmed by 5 bases and J by 8 bases, 14 bases remained unmatched. Germline V gene lookup returns CDR1 LNHNV and CDR2 YYDKDF (reference sequence). This CDR3 is built from 16 residues. CDR3 nucleotides: TGTGCCACCAGCTCACGACAGGGGGCGAGTCGAGTCGGCTACACCTTC. Translating gives CATSSRQGASRVGYTF.

V gene TRBV19 combines with J gene TRBJ1-5; possible D gene TRBD1, 5 bases. This CDR3 spans 14 amino acids. V lost 10 bases and J lost 0, with 13 bases in between. Germline V gene lookup returns CDR1 LNHDA and CDR2 SQIVND (reference sequence). The CDR3 region is CATQDSYSNQPQHF. In DNA form, the CDR3 reads TGTGCCACTCAAGACAGTTATAGCAATCAGCCCCAGCATTTT.

The V and J genes are TRBV28 and TRBJ2-1, with a possible D match to TRBD1 (5 bases). The CDR3 sequence is 16 residues long. V shed 5 bases and J shed 8 bases, with 22 bases lying between them. Per the germline V gene, CDR1 is MDHEN and CDR2 is SYDVKM. The CDR3 DNA follows: TGTGCCAGCAGTCATCCAAGGCCGTGGGGCGTCCATGAGCAGTTCTTC. The encoded protein is CASSHPRPWGVHEQFF.

The chain employs TRBV30 and TRBJ1-1, with D possibly TRBD1 on 6 matching bases. The V gene's germline CDR1 is GTSNPN and CDR2 SVGIG (reference sequence). The CDR3 totals 14 residues. The V end lost 2 bases, the J end lost 3 bases, and 13 bases lay between the germline ends. CDR3 protein: CAWSRTYRDTEAFF. CDR3 bases: TGTGCCTGGAGTAGGACCTACAGGGACACTGAAGCTTTCTTT.

This clone was found once. The rearrangement joins TRBV11-3 to TRBJ2-1, with 7 bases matching TRBD1. Germline assignment: CDR1 SGHNT and CDR2 YENEEA. The CDR3 loop spans 14 amino acids. Unmatched junction bases numbered 3, after V lost 3 bases and J lost 4 bases. CDR3 nucleotide sequence: TGTGCCAGCAGCTTCGGGACAGCTTACAATGAGCAGTTCTTC. It yields the protein CASSFGTAYNEQFF.

The rearrangement uses TRBV6-6 and TRBJ2-1, with 16 bases matching TRBD2. The CDR3 has 15 residues. The germline V gene has CDR1 MNHNY and CDR2 SVGAGI (reference sequence). The V gene end was trimmed by 11 bases and the J gene end by 3 bases; junction bases not matched to a gene: 4. CDR3 nucleotides: TGTGCCGGGACTAGCGGGAGGGCCGGCTACAATGAGCAGTTCTTC. The encoded protein is CAGTSGRAGYNEQFF.

V gene TRBV5-1 combines with J gene TRBJ1-1, with 8 bases lining up with TRBD1. Trimming cost V 4 bases and J 0 bases; bases outside gene matches: 11. CDR1 is SGHRS and CDR2 is YFSETQ in the germline V gene. The CDR3 totals 17 residues. This CDR3 reads CASSPRTGRQLNTEAFF. CDR3 sequence (DNA): TGCGCCAGCAGCCCGAGGACAGGGCGCCAACTGAACACTGAAGCTTTCTTT.

This chain uses TRBV9 with TRBJ2-7; 7 nucleotides match TRBD2. CDR3 size: 16 residues. With V trimmed by 4 bases and J by 3 bases, 13 bases remained unmatched. Germline CDR1 is SGDLS and CDR2 is YYNGEE. This chain's CDR3 is CASSPRTSEIYYEQYF. The CDR3, as DNA: TGTGCCAGCAGCCCCAGAACTAGCGAAATTTACTACGAGCAGTACTTC.